This T cell receptor beta chain derives from a study of beta chain features in type 1 diabetes. Isolated RNA was reverse transcribed in full, so expressed TCRB transcripts were sequenced. Here immunoSEQ multiplex PCR was the method, and the copy in TCRdb shows in-frame clones only, minus some. The sample has fewer than 550,000 clones, about an eighth seen once. Worth noting for this clone: Its antigen is currently unknown.

V dropped 3 bases and J dropped 3; count of bases not matched to a gene: 8. Germline CDR1 SGDLS, CDR2 YYNGEE. This CDR3 has 16 amino acids. Notes on the study in general: cDNA-based sequencing might over-represent cells highly expressing TCR.

What was sequenced was naive CD4+ T cells from blood. The genes are TRBV9 and TRBJ2-1; TRBD1 aligns across 8 bases. The TCR comes from a woman aged 18-35 years in good health. CDR3 in DNA: TGTGCCAGCAGCGCGACCTGGGGGACAGGCTACAATGAGCAGTTCTTC. It yields the protein CASSATWGTGYNEQFF.